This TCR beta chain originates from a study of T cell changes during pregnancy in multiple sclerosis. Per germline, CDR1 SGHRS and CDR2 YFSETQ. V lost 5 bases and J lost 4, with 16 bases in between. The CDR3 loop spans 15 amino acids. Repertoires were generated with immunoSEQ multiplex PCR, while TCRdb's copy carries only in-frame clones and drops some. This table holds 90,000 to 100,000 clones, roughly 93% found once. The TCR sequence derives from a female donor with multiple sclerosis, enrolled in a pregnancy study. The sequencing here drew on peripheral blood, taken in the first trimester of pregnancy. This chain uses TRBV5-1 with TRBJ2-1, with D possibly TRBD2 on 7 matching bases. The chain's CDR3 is CASSGWGGQYNEQFF. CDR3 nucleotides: TGCGCCAGCAGTGGGTGGGGGGGCCAGTACAATGAGCAGTTCTTC.